This T cell receptor (beta chain) was obtained from a study of blood T cells in healthy people across ages. The V gene's germline CDR1 is SGHTA and CDR2 FQGNSA. The CDR3 loop spans 13 amino acids. With 2 bases removed from V and 7 bases from J, the gap between germline ends came to 9 bases. This clonotype was observed a single time. A sample-barcoded 5' primer and a J-beta primer mix were used in a second PCR of roughly 7 to 12 cycles. TCRdb independently ran MiXCR on the 5' RACE reads; one entry per CDR3 protein. The sample has around 1,000,000 distinct CDR3 sequences; 20% to 25% are singletons. This same sample was also part of a study on T cells of mothers and their children.

The receptor's source is a girl between 2 and 10 years old in good health. This rearrangement joins TRBV7-2 to TRBJ1-5; D unclear. Sequenced material: blood. The CDR3 is CASSLFEGQPQHF. CDR3 nucleotides: TGTGCCAGCAGCTTATTCGAGGGACAGCCCCAGCATTTT. The full variable domain, rest sourced from reference TRBV7-2 and TRBJ1-5, is GAGVSQSPSNKVTEKGKDVELRCDPISGHTALYWYRQSLGQGLEFLIYFQGNSAPDKSGLPSDRFSAERTGGSVSTLTIQRTQQEDSAVYLCASSLFEGQPQHFGDGTRLSIL.